This TCR beta chain was sequenced in a study of T-cell memory formation after mild COVID-19. Across the whole study: Each donor largely had its own TCR clusters.

Study observations and caveats: Clones that contracted from day 15 to 85 had balanced CD4/CD8; later expanders were CD4+ biased. Some responding clones appeared in pre-infection memory, suggesting cross-reactive memory joined. Researchers report contracting CD4+ clones mostly in CM and EM, with CD8+ clones in EMRA.

Remarks on this clonotype: Its antigen remains unknown.

This CDR3 is built from 12 residues. From germline, CDR1 is SGHTA and CDR2 FQGNSA. Trimming cost V 5 bases and J 14 bases, with 18 bases left between them. TCRdb reprocessed the 5' RACE reads with MiXCR, giving one entry per CDR3 protein. The table includes 350,000 to 450,000 distinct CDR3 sequences, about 19% detected once. The TCR was taken from an adult woman who had mild COVID-19 (a few samples of this study predate the infection). Cell type and time point are not known. The rearrangement joins TRBV7-2 to TRBJ2-5; no firm D call. The source material was PBMCs or a T cell subset sorted from them (not recorded which). The CDR3 here is CASSKSGWSRYF. The CDR3 coding sequence is TGTGCCAGCAGCAAGAGTGGTTGGTCTCGATACTTC.